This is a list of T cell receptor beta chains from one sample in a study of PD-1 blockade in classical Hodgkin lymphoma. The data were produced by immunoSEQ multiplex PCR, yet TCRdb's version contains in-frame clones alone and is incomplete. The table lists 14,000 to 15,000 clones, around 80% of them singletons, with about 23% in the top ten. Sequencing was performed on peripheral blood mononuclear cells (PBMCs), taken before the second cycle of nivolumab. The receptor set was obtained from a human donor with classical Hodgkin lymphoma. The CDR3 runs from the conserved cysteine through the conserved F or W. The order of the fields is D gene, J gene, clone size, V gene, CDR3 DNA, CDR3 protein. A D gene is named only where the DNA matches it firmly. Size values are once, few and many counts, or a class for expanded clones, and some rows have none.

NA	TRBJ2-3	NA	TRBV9	TGTGCCAGCAGCGTAGCCCCCATCCTAAATACGCAGTATTTT	CASSVAPILNTQYF
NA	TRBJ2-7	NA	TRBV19	TGTGCCAGTAAAGCAGGGGGGACCTACGAGCAGTACTTC	CASKAGGTYEQYF
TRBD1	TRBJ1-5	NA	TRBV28	TGTGCCAGCAGTCTAAACTATGGGACAGGAGATCAGCCCCAGCATTTT	CASSLNYGTGDQPQHF
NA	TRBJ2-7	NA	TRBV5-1	TGCGCCAGCAGCCGGACAGCCTCCTACGAGCAGTACTTC	CASSRTASYEQYF
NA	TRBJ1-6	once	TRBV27	TGTGCCAGCAGTTTATCGTTTCGATCGTTTACAAGGCATTCACCCCTCCACTTT	CASSLSFRSFTRHSPLHF
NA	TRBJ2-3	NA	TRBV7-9	TGTGCCAGCAGCTCACCAGGGGCCCTCGGGAACGCAGATACGCAGTATTTT	CASSSPGALGNADTQYF
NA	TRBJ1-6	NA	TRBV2	TGTGCCAGCAGTGGTCGGGGGTATGATAATTCACCCCTCCACTTT	CASSGRGYDNSPLHF
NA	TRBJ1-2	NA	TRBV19	TGTGCCAGTAGGCCCCAGGGAAGGGTGCAAGGCTACACCTTC	CASRPQGRVQGYTF
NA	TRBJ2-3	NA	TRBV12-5	TGTGCTAGTGGTTTGAACTATCAAGCTACGCAGTATTTT	CASGLNYQATQYF
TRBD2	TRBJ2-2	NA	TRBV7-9	TGTGCCAGCGCGGGGGGGACAGAGCTACTCACCGGGGAGCTGTTTTTT	CASAGGTELLTGELFF
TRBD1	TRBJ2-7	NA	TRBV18	TGTGCCAGCTCACCACGACAGGGGGTCTACGAGCAGTACTTC	CASSPRQGVYEQYF
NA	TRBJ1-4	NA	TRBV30	TGTGCCTGGGCCACGCAAACAGGATGGGGGGGAAATGAAAAACTGTTTTTT	CAWATQTGWGGNEKLFF
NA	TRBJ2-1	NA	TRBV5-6	TGTGCCAGCAGGACAGGTTCTTACAATGAGCAGTTCTTC	CASRTGSYNEQFF
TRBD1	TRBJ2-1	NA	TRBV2	TGTGCCAGCAGTGCAAGAGGGGGCCTCTCTGAGCAGTTCTTC	CASSARGGLSEQFF
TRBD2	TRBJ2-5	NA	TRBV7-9	TGTGCCAGCAGCTTAGTTCTAGCGGGGAACCGGGAGACCCAGTACTTC	CASSLVLAGNRETQYF
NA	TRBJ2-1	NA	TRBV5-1	TGCGCCAGCAGCTTGGTAGCAGGAGGTTACAATGAGGGGTTCTTC	CASSLVAGGYNEGFF
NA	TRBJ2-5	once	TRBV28	TGTGCCAGCAGTTTCCCCGGGCCTTCCCAACGATCGTACTTC	CASSFPGPSQRSYF
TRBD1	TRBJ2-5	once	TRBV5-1	TGCGCCAGCAGCTTGTTGGTTGACAGGGGGCCGGAGACCCAGTACTTC	CASSLLVDRGPETQYF
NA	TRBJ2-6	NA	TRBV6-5	TGTGCCAGCAGCCGCAGCAAAACTGGGGCCAACGTCCTGACTTTC	CASSRSKTGANVLTF
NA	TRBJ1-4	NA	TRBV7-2	TGTGCCAGCAGCTTACAACAGGGTAGTGAAAAACTGTTTTTT	CASSLQQGSEKLFF
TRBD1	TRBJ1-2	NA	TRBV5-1	TGCGCCAGCTCCTCAGGACAGGGGAACTATGGCTACACCTTC	CASSSGQGNYGYTF
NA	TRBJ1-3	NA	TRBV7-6	TGTGCCAGCAGCTTAGCGTGGGGGGGGCGCGGAAACACCATATATTTT	CASSLAWGGRGNTIYF
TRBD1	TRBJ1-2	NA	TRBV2	TGTGCCAGCAGTGAATCGGGACAGTACTATGGCTACACCTTC	CASSESGQYYGYTF
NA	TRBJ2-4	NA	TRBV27	TGTGCCAGCAGTTTATCGCAGAACAGGGACCAGTACTTC	CASSLSQNRDQYF
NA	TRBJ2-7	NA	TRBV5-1	TGCGCCAGCAGCTTACAGTCCGGGACGGGCTCCTACGAGCAGTACTTC	CASSLQSGTGSYEQYF
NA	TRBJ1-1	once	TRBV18	TGTGCCAGCTCACCAATTACGAACACTGAAGCTTTCTTT	CASSPITNTEAFF
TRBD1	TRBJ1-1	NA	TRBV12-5	TGTGCTAGTGAAAAGGACAGGGTTCTGAACACTGAAGCTTTCTTT	CASEKDRVLNTEAFF
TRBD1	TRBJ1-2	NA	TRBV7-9	TGTGCCAGCAGATCGAAGGTGCAGGGGGCGCATTACACCTTC	CASRSKVQGAHYTF
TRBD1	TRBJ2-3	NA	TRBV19	TGTGCCAGTGGACAGGACACAGATACGCAGTATTTT	CASGQDTDTQYF
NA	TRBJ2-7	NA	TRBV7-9	TGTGCCAGCAGCCAAGACTACCGCGAGCAGTACTTC	CASSQDYREQYF
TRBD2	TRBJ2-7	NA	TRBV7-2	TGTGCCAGCAGTCTTACTAGCGGGGCCATCTCCTACGAGCAGTACTTC	CASSLTSGAISYEQYF
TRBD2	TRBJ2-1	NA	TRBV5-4	TGTGCCAGCAGCCTCTTTAGCGGGGGGGCCTTCAATGAGCAGTTCTTC	CASSLFSGGAFNEQFF
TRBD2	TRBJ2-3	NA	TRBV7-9	TGTGCCAGCAGCCCGGGACTAGCGGGGTCCACAGATACGCAGTATTTT	CASSPGLAGSTDTQYF
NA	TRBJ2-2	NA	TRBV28	TGTGCCAGCAGCAGGGCTAACACCGGGGAGCTGTTTTTT	CASSRANTGELFF
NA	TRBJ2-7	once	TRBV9	TGTGCCAGCAGCTCCCTAGACAACCCCTATTACTACGAGCAGTACTTC	CASSSLDNPYYYEQYF
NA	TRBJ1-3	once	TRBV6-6	TGTGCCAGCACCAATAGGGGCTCTGGAAACACCATATATTTT	CASTNRGSGNTIYF
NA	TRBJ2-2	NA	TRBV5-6	TGTGCCAGCAGCTTCAGGGGCACCGGGGAGCTGTTTTTT	CASSFRGTGELFF
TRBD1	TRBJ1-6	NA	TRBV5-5	TGTGCCAGCAGCCCGACGGGACAGAGAAATTCACCCCTCCACTTT	CASSPTGQRNSPLHF
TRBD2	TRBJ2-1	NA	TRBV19	TGTGCCAGCGCACTAGCGGGGGGTTACAATGAGCAGTTCTTC	CASALAGGYNEQFF
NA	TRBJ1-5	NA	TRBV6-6	TGTGCCAGCAGGGTGGGTAGCAATCAGCCCCAGCATTTT	CASRVGSNQPQHF
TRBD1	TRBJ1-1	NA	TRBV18	TGTGCCAGCTCACACGGACAGGGTGGGGGTCAGGGTGAAGCTTTCTTT	CASSHGQGGGQGEAFF
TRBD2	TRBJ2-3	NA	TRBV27	TGTGCCAGCAGTTTTGCGACTAGCGGGGGCACAGATACGCAGTATTTT	CASSFATSGGTDTQYF
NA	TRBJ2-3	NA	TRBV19	TGTGCCAGTAGTATAATTGCTGCTAGCACAGATACGCAGTATTTT	CASSIIAASTDTQYF
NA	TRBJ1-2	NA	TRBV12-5	TGTGCTAGTGGCTCCCCCCCTGGCAGCTACACCTTC	CASGSPPGSYTF
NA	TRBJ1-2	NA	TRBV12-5	TGTGCTAGTGGCTCCCCCCCTGGCGGCTACACCTTC	CASGSPPGGYTF
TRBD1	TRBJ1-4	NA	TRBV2	TGTGCCAGCAGTGAGAGGACAGGGGGAGAAAAACTGTTTTTT	CASSERTGGEKLFF
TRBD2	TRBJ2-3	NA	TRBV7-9	TGTGCCAGCAGCTTGCCTAGCGGAGCTCACACAGATACGCAGTATTTT	CASSLPSGAHTDTQYF
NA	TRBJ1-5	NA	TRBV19	TGTGCCAGTTCTCCAGGGTCGTATCAGCCCCAGCATTTT	CASSPGSYQPQHF
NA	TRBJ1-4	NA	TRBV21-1	TGTGCCAGCAGCAAAGCCCTGACAGGAAGAGAAAAACTGTTTTTT	CASSKALTGREKLFF
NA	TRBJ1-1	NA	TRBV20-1	TGCAGTGCCGCTTTCGCTCCTGAAGCTTTCTTT	CSAAFAPEAFF
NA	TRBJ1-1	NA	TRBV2	TGTGCCAGCAGTGAGGGGAACACTGAAGCTTTCTTT	CASSEGNTEAFF
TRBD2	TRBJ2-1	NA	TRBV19	TGTGCCAGTAGTTTTACTAGCGGGGGGGTAAATGAGCAGTTCTTC	CASSFTSGGVNEQFF
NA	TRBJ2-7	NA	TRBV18	TGTGCCAGCTCACCAGGGGCAGGGGAAAATGGCGAGCAGTACTTC	CASSPGAGENGEQYF
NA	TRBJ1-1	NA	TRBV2	TGTGCCAGCATTCAAACGGAGGTCAGGGGGAACACTGAAGCTTTCTTT	CASIQTEVRGNTEAFF